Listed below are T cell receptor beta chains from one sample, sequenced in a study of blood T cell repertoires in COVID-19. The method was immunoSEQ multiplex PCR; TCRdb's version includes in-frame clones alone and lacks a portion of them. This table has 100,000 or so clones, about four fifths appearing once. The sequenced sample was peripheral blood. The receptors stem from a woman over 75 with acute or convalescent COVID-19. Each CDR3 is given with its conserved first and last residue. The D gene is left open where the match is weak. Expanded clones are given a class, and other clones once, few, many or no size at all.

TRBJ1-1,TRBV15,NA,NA,TGTGCCACCAGCAGACAGGGGAACACTGAAGCTTTCTTT,CATSRQGNTEAFF
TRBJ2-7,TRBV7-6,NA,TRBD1,TGTGCCAGCAGCTTAGCATCGACAGGGGGCTCGGAATCCTACGAGCAGTACTTC,CASSLASTGGSESYEQYF
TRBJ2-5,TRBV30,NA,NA,TGTGCCTGGACAGACCAAGAGACCCAGTACTTC,CAWTDQETQYF
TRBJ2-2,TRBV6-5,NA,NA,TGTGCCAGCCACGCTACCGGGGCCGGGGAGCTGTTTTTT,CASHATGAGELFF
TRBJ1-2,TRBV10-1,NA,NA,TGCGCCAGCAGTGAAACCGGGGGATATGGCTACACCTTC,CASSETGGYGYTF
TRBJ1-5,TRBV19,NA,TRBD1,TGTGCCAGTAGAAACAACAGGGGTAGCAATCAGCCCCAGCATTTT,CASRNNRGSNQPQHF
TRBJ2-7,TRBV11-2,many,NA,TGTGCCAGCAGCTTAGATTGGGGCAGGGTGGACGAGCAGTACTTC,CASSLDWGRVDEQYF
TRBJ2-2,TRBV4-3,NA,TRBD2,TGCGCCAGCAGCCAAACTAGCGGAGACCCTACCGGGGAGCTGTTTTTT,CASSQTSGDPTGELFF
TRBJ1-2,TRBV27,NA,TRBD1,TGTGCCAGCAGTTTTGACAGGGGACAACCCCTATCCTACACCTTC,CASSFDRGQPLSYTF
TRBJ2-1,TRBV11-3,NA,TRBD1,TGTGCCAGCAGCCGGGACAGTAACAATGAGCAGTTCTTC,CASSRDSNNEQFF
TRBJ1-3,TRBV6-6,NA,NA,TGTGCCAGCAGTTACCCCCAGGGAAACACCATATATTTT,CASSYPQGNTIYF
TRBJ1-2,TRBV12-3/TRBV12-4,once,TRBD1,TGTGCCAGCAGGACAGGGGCTAACTATGGCTACACCTTC,CASRTGANYGYTF
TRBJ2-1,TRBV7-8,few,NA,TGTGCCAGCAGCTTACGGGGGAAGAATGAGCAGTTCTTC,CASSLRGKNEQFF
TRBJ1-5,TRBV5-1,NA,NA,TGCGCCAGCAGCTTGACACAGGGAGGGCAGCCCCAGCATTTT,CASSLTQGGQPQHF
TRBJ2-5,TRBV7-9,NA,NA,TGTGCCAGCAGCTCATACAGGGACCCGCCAGCCCAGTACTTC,CASSSYRDPPAQYF
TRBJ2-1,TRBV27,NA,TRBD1,TGTGCCAGCAGTCCTCGACAGGGAAGTCTCAATGAGCAGTTCTTC,CASSPRQGSLNEQFF
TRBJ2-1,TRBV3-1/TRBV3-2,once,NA,TGTGCCAGCAGCCAAGAAGGACTTGGGTCCTCCTACAATGAGCAGTTCTTC,CASSQEGLGSSYNEQFF
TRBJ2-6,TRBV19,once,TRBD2,TGTGCCAGTTATAGCGGGAGGGCCACTGGGGCCAACGTCCTGACTTTC,CASYSGRATGANVLTF
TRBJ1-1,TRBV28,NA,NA,TGTGCCACCTTCCCCGGGGGTTACACTGAAGCTTTCTTT,CATFPGGYTEAFF
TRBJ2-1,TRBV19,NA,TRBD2,TGTGCCAGTAGTATTAGCGCCAGCACTAGCGGGAGTAATGTCCGGTTCTTC,CASSISASTSGSNVRFF
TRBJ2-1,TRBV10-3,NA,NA,TGTGCCATCAGTGAGTCGAGCTCCTACAATGAGCAGTTCTTC,CAISESSSYNEQFF
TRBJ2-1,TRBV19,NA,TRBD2,TGTGCCAGTAGTATAGTATTGGGACTAGCGGATTACAATGAGCAGTTCTTC,CASSIVLGLADYNEQFF
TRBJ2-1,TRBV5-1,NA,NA,TGCGCCAGCAGCAAAACAGGGAGCAATGAGCAGTTCTTC,CASSKTGSNEQFF
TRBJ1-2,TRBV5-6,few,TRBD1,TGTGCCAGCAGCAGTACAGGGGACTATGGCTACACCTTC,CASSSTGDYGYTF
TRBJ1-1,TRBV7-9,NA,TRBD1,TGTGCCAGCAGCTTAGCACAGGGGGCGCGGAGTACTGAAGCTTTCTTT,CASSLAQGARSTEAFF
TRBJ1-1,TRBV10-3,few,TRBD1,TGTGCCATCAAGGGGGCCAGAAACACTGAAGCTTTCTTT,CAIKGARNTEAFF
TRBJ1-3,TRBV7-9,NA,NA,TGTGCCAGCAGCTTATCAGGGTCGGGCACCATATATTTT,CASSLSGSGTIYF
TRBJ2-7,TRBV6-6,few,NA,TGTGCCAGCAGTTACGGAGGGGAGCAGTACTTC,CASSYGGEQYF
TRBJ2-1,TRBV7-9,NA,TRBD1,TGTGCCAGCAGCTTGGGACAGGGCCCCAATGAGCAGTTCTTC,CASSLGQGPNEQFF
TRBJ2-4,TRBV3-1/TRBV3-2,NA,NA,TGTGCCAGCAGCCAAGTACAGAGTGGGAGGAACATTCAGTACTTC,CASSQVQSGRNIQYF
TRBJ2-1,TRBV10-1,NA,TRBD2,TGCGCCAGCAGTACCGGGACTAGCGGGTATGAGCAGTTCTTC,CASSTGTSGYEQFF
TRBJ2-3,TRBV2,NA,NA,TGTGCCAGCAGTGAACTCGGCACAGATACGCAGTATTTT,CASSELGTDTQYF
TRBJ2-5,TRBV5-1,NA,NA,TGCGCCAGCAGCCAGACAGGAGAAGAGACCCAGTACTTC,CASSQTGEETQYF
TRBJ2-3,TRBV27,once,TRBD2,TGTGCCAGCAGTCTCGGACTAGCGGGAGGGGTCGGTACAGATACGCAGTATTTT,CASSLGLAGGVGTDTQYF
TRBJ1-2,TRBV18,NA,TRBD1,TGTGCCAGCTCACCATCAGGGGGCAATGGCTACACCTTC,CASSPSGGNGYTF
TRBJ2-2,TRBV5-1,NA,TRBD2,TGCGCCAGCGCAACTAGGGTAGGGAGGGACACCGGGGAGCTGTTTTTT,CASATRVGRDTGELFF
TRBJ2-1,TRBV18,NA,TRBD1,TGTGCCAGCTCACCAGGACAGGGGGGCATGAAGAATGAGCAGTTCTTC,CASSPGQGGMKNEQFF
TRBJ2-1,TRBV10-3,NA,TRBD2,TGTGCCATCAGGCTAACGCTAGCGGAGCGAAACAATGAGCAGTTCTTC,CAIRLTLAERNNEQFF
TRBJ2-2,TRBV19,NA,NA,TGTGCCAGTAGTATTCAGACTTGGAACACCGGGGAGCTGTTTTTT,CASSIQTWNTGELFF
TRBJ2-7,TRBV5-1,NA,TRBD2,TGCGCCAGCAGAAAAGCGGGGGAAATCTCCTACGAGCAGTACTTC,CASRKAGEISYEQYF
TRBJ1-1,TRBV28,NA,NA,TGTGCCAGCAGTTTTAGCAGGGGCGGGAACACTGAAGCTTTCTTT,CASSFSRGGNTEAFF
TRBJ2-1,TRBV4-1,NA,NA,TGCGCCAGCAGCAACCGGGTCGTCAATGAGCAGTTCTTC,CASSNRVVNEQFF
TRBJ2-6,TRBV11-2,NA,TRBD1,TGTGCCAGCAGCTCGCGGGACAGGGGGCAAACTGGGGCCAACGTCCTGACTTTC,CASSSRDRGQTGANVLTF
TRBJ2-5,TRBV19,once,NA,TGTGCCAGTAGTATAGGAAGCGGTCAAGAGACCCAGTACTTC,CASSIGSGQETQYF
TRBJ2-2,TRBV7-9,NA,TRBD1,TGTGCCAGCAGCTTTGCCACAGGGGGAGCGAACACCGGGGAGCTGTTTTTT,CASSFATGGANTGELFF
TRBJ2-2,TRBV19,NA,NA,TGTGCCAGTTCGCGGGCGAACACCGGGGAGCTGTTTTTT,CASSRANTGELFF
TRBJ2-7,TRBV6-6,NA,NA,TGTGCCAGCAGTCAGGGTGGGGGAGGAGTAAACGAGCAGTACTTC,CASSQGGGGVNEQYF
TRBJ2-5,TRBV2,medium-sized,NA,TGTGCCAGCAAAATAGCGGAAGAGACCCAGTACTTC,CASKIAEETQYF
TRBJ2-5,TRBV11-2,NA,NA,TGTGCCAGCAGTCCAAGCGGGCCCTACCAAGAGACCCAGTACTTC,CASSPSGPYQETQYF
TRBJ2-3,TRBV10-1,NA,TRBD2,TGCGCCAGCAGCAGACTAGCGGGAGACGGGGATACGCAGTATTTT,CASSRLAGDGDTQYF
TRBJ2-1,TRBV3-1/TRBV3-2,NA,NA,TGTGCCAGCAGCCAAGGTCGGGAGAAACGATTGCATGAGCAGTTCTTC,CASSQGREKRLHEQFF
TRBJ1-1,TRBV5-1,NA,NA,TGCGCCAGCAGCTTAAAGGACAGGAACACTGAAGCTTTCTTT,CASSLKDRNTEAFF
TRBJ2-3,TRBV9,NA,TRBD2,TGTGCCAGCAGCGTAGCCCCGGTAGCGGGGGACACAGATACGCAGTATTTT,CASSVAPVAGDTDTQYF
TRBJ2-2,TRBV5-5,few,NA,TGTGCCAGCAGCTTTATGGGGGGAGGCACCGGGGAGCTGTTTTTT,CASSFMGGGTGELFF
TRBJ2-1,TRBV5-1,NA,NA,TGCGCCAGCACCTTCCTAGGTGGGGAGTATGAGCAGTTCTTC,CASTFLGGEYEQFF
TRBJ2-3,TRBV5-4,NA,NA,TGTGCCAGCAGCCTCAGGAATTCCCAAGATACGCAGTATTTT,CASSLRNSQDTQYF
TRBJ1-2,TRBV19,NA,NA,TGTGCCAGTAGTATAGTCGTGTATGACTATGGCTACACCTTC,CASSIVVYDYGYTF